A single sample gave rise to the 15 T cell receptor beta chains below, sequenced in a study of blood T cell repertoires in COVID-19. Sequencing was performed with immunoSEQ multiplex PCR; in TCRdb, only in-frame clones are kept and a portion is missing. The sample carries about 120,000 clones, 65% to 90% recorded once. Sample: peripheral blood. All receptors come from a woman older than 75 with acute or convalescent COVID-19.

The V and J genes are TRBV5-1 and TRBJ2-1, with a tentative D call TRBD1 (6 bases). CDR3 length equals 14 residues. Germline V lookup: CDR1 SGHRS, CDR2 YFSETQ. Between the trimmed V and J ends, which lost 4 bases and 4 bases, there was a span of 12 bases. The CDR3 sequence is CASSTETGYNEQFF. CDR3 nucleotide sequence: TGCGCCAGCAGCACGGAAACAGGGTACAATGAGCAGTTCTTC.

V usage is TRBV9 and J usage is TRBJ2-2, with D possibly TRBD1 on 5 matching bases. The V gene lost 1 base and the J gene lost 2 bases, with 6 bases spanning the gap. The CDR3 runs to 14 residues. Germline V lookup: CDR1 SGDLS, CDR2 YYNGEE. This CDR3 is CASSVRGNTGELFF. As DNA, the CDR3 is TGTGCCAGCAGCGTAAGGGGCAACACCGGGGAGCTGTTTTTT.

The chain couples TRBV4-2 to TRBJ1-4; 9 positions agree with TRBD1. This CDR3 has 18 amino acids. Trimming took 1 base from V and 2 from J; bases not matched to a gene: 8. Germline CDR1 and CDR2: LGHNA and YNFKEQ. DNA of the CDR3: TGTGCCAGCAGCCAAGTCTCCGGGACAGGGTCGACTAATGAAAAACTGTTTTTT. Encoded protein: CASSQVSGTGSTNEKLFF.

This clone turned up a few times. V usage is TRBV20-1 and J usage is TRBJ2-3; 9 nucleotides align to TRBD2. With 3 bases clipped from V and 6 bases from J, the junction kept 7 bases outside the gene matches. CDR3 length: 14 amino acids. Germline lookup yields CDR1 DFQATT and CDR2 SNEGSKA (reference sequence). CDR3 DNA: TGCAGTGCTAGTTGGCGGGGGGGAGACGATACGCAGTATTTT. Protein: CSASWRGGDDTQYF.

The chain carries TRBV2 and TRBJ1-2, with a weak D call TRBD1 (6 bases). Germline CDR1 and CDR2: SNHLY and FYNNEI. Trimming took off 8 bases at V and 6 bases at J, with 19 bases between the two ends. This CDR3 is built from 14 residues. DNA for the CDR3: TGTGCCAGCGGAATTCTACAGGGTTTAGATGGCTACACCTTC. This encodes CASGILQGLDGYTF.

The chain links TRBV9 to TRBJ1-1, with D uncertain. This CDR3 contains 14 residues. Germline CDR1 is SGDLS and CDR2 is YYNGEE. V lost 4 bases, J lost 4 bases, and 14 bases lay in between. The DNA of the CDR3 is TGTGCCAGCAGCATGATCCGCGAGGGCACTGAAGCTTTCTTT. Residues: CASSMIREGTEAFF.

This chain joins TRBV7-3 and TRBJ1-2, with 7 positions matching TRBD1. This CDR3 contains 12 residues. Germline lookup yields CDR1 SGHTA and CDR2 FQGTGA. V dropped 8 bases and J dropped 7; count of bases not matched to a gene: 7. The CDR3 bases are TGTGCCAGCGGGAAGGGGGCGTGTGGCTACACCTTC. Protein product: CASGKGACGYTF. The full variable domain, in which reference TRBV7-3 and TRBJ1-2 provide the parts outside the CDR3, is GAGVSQTPSNKVTEKGKYVELRCDPISGHTALYWYRQSLGQGPEFLIYFQGTGAADDSGLPNDRFFAVRPEGSVSTLKIQRTERGDSAVYLCASGKGACGYTFGSGTRLTVV.

The chain has TRBV4-1 and TRBJ1-3; no reliable D call. V was pared by 5 bases and J by 0 bases, with 8 bases between. This CDR3 is built from 14 residues. Germline V gives CDR1 MGHRA, CDR2 YSYEKL. CDR3 sequence: CASSRDGSGNTIYF. The CDR3 DNA follows: TGCGCCAGCAGCAGAGATGGCTCTGGAAACACCATATATTTT.

The table lists this clone with a count of one. The V call is TRBV10-2, the J call TRBJ1-2, with D unclear. Germline CDR1 WSHSY, CDR2 SAAADI. The ends were cut back, 3 bases at V and 4 bases at J, with 18 bases in the middle. The CDR3 covers 16 residues. Written as DNA, the CDR3 is TGCGCCAGCAGTGATAGACCCGCCCCTTCGGGCTATGGCTACACCTTC. Amino acid sequence: CASSDRPAPSGYGYTF.

The rearrangement joins TRBV7-9 to TRBJ1-4; D not certain. V was shortened by 6 bases and J by 8 bases, with 19 bases between the two germline ends. Germline V CDR1 and CDR2: SEHNR, FQNEAQ (reference sequence). The CDR3 length is 15 residues. The CDR3, as DNA: TGTGCCAGCAGTAAGTCGGGGTTATCATCCGAAAAACTGTTTTTT. It yields the protein CASSKSGLSSEKLFF.

This chain connects TRBV19 to TRBJ1-5; 8 bases agree with TRBD1. The CDR3 loop spans 14 amino acids. Germline CDR1 reads LNHDA; CDR2 reads SQIVND (reference sequence). Trimming took 7 bases from V and 9 from J; bases not matched to a gene: 11. The CDR3: CASTTGGNIGPQHF. CDR3 in DNA: TGTGCCAGTACAACAGGGGGGAATATAGGGCCCCAGCATTTT. Using reference TRBV19 and TRBJ1-5 for the parts outside the CDR3, the full variable domain is DGGITQSPKYLFRKEGQNVTLSCEQNLNHDAMYWYRQDPGQGLRLIYYSQIVNDFQKGDIAEGYSVSREKKESFPLTVTSAQKNPTAFYLCASTTGGNIGPQHFGDGTRLSIL.

This chain connects TRBV9 to TRBJ2-5, with TRBD1 matching 9 bases. Looked up from germline, CDR1 is SGDLS and CDR2 is YYNGEE. There are 14 residues in the CDR3. The V and J ends lost 3 bases and 4 bases, in that order; junction bases with no gene match: 4. CDR3 loop: CASSAQTGGETQYF. Written as DNA, the CDR3 is TGTGCCAGCAGCGCACAGACAGGGGGAGAGACCCAGTACTTC.

The V call is TRBV28, the J call TRBJ1-6; 7 bases agree with TRBD1. This CDR3 spans 13 amino acids. CDR1 MDHEN and CDR2 SYDVKM come from the germline V gene. Germline trimming cut 5 bases from V and 10 bases from J; bases unmatched to any gene: 5. The CDR3, as DNA: TGTGCCAGCAGTCCGCGACAGGGCTCACCCCTCCACTTT. This codes for CASSPRQGSPLHF.

The V gene is TRBV6-5, the J gene TRBJ1-1; 8 nucleotides line up with TRBD1. Germline V gives CDR1 MNHEY, CDR2 SVGAGI. The CDR3 has 14 residues. The V gene end was trimmed by 2 bases and the J gene end by 11 bases; junction bases not matched to a gene: 10. CDR3 in DNA: TGTGCCAGCAGTTACACGACAGGGGCTGGATTGGCTTTCTTT. This sequence encodes CASSYTTGAGLAFF.

CDR3 sequence reads: CASSLVGGGDYGYTF. As DNA, the CDR3 is TGCGCCAGCAGCTTGGTTGGGGGCGGTGACTATGGCTACACCTTC. The chain has TRBV5-1 and TRBJ1-2; TRBD1 is a possible D gene (6 bases). This CDR3 comprises 15 residues. Trimming cost V 0 bases and J 3 bases, with 12 bases left between them. The germline V gene encodes CDR1 SGHRS and CDR2 YFSETQ.